This T cell receptor beta chain was identified in a study of neurological immune-mediated disorders. A total of 2 million PBMCs stored at -80 degrees C provided the unsorted libraries. The study, taken as a whole, reports: The level of TCR clonal expansion was highest in patients with HTLV-1-associated myelopathy and lowest in multiple sclerosis, where it fell below the level seen in healthy controls.

This clonotype was observed a few times. The antigen is not known. Template-switch 5'RACE cDNA synthesis added a 10-nucleotide unique molecular identifier. TCRdb passed the 5' RACE reads through MiXCR, listing each CDR3 protein once. The sample consists of over 45,000 distinct CDR3 sequences, roughly 26% of them appearing once. After removal of 5 bases from V and 7 bases from J, the junction contained 8 bases not matched to a gene. The CDR3 extends over 14 amino acids. Specimen: PBMCs. This TCR was recovered from a woman in her 70s in good health. V and J are TRBV12-3 or TRBV12-4 and TRBJ2-5; 9 bases agree with TRBD2. CDR3 sequence reads: CASSDNSGGRTQYF. The DNA of the CDR3 is TGTGCCAGCAGTGACAATAGCGGGGGCAGGACCCAGTACTTC.